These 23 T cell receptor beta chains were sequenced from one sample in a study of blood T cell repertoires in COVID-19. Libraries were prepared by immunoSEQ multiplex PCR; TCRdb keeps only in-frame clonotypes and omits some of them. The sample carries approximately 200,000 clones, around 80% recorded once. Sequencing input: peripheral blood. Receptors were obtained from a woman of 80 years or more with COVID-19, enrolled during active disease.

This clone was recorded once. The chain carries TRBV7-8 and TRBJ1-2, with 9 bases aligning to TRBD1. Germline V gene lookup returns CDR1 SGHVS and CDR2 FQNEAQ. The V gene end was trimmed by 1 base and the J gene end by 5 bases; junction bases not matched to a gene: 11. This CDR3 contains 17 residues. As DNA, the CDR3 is TGTGCCAGCAGCTTAGTCGTAGCCGGGACAGGGAGGTATGGCTACACCTTC. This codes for CASSLVVAGTGRYGYTF.

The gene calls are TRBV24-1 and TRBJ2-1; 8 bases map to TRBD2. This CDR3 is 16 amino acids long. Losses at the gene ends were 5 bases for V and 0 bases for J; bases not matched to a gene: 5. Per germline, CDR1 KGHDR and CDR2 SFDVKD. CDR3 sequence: CATSASGTSSYNEQFF. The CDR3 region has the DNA TGTGCCACCAGTGCCTCCGGGACTAGCTCCTACAATGAGCAGTTCTTC.

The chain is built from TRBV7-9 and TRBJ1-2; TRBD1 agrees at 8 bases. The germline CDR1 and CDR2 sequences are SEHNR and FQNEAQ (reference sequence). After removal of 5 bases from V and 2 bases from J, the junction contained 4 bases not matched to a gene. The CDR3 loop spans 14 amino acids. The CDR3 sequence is CASSLGQGNYGYTF. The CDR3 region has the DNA TGTGCCAGCAGCCTTGGACAGGGAAACTATGGCTACACCTTC. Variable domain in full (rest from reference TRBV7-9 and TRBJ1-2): DTGVSQNPRHKITKRGQNVTFRCDPISEHNRLYWYRQTLGQGPEFLTYFQNEAQLEKSRLLSDRFSAERPKGSFSTLEIQRTEQGDSAMYLCASSLGQGNYGYTFGSGTRLTVV.

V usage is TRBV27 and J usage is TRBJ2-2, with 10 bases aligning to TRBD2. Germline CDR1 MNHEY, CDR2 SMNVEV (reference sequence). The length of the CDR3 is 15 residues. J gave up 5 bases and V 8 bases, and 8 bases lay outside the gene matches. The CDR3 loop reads CASYSSSGSTGELFF. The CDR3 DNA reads TGTGCCAGCTATTCCTCTAGCGGGAGTACCGGGGAGCTGTTTTTT.

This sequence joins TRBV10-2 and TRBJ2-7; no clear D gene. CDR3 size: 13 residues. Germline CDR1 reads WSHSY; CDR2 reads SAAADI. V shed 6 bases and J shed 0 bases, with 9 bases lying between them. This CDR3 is CASRATSSYEQYF. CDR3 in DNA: TGCGCCAGCAGAGCGACGAGCTCCTACGAGCAGTACTTC.

The CDR3 is CASSLTGAGGTYEQYF. The CDR3 DNA reads TGTGCCAGCAGCTTAACCGGAGCGGGGGGCACCTACGAGCAGTACTTC. The J gene is TRBJ2-7, the V gene TRBV11-2; 9 positions match TRBD2. J lost 2 bases, V lost 2 bases, and 7 bases had no gene match. Germline CDR1 reads SGHAT; CDR2 reads FQNNGV. CDR3 size: 16 residues.

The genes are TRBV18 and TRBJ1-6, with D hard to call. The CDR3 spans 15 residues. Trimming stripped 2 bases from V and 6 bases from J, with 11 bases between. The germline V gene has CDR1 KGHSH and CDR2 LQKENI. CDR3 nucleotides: TGTGCCAGCTCACCATCGGGATTTCGTAATTCACCCCTCCACTTT. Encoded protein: CASSPSGFRNSPLHF.

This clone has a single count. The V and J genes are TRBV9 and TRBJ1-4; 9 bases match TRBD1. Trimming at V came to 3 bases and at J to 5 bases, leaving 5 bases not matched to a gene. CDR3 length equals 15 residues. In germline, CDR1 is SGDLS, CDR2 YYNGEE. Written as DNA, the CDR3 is TGTGCCAGCAGCGAAACAGGGGGCGTAAATGAAAAACTGTTTTTT. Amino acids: CASSETGGVNEKLFF.

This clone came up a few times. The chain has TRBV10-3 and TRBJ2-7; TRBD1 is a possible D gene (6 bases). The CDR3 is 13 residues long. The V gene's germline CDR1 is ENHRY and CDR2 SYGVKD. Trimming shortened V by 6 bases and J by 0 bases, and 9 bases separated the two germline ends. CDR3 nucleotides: TGTGCCATCAGCGGGGACACCTCCTACGAGCAGTACTTC. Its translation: CAISGDTSYEQYF.

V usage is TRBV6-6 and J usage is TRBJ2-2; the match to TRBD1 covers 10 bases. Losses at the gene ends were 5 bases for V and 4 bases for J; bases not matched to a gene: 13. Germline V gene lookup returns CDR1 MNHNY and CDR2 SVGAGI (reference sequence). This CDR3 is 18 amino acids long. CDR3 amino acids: CASSPHPPGQGITGELFF. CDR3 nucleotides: TGTGCCAGCAGTCCCCACCCCCCGGGACAGGGGATCACCGGGGAGCTGTTTTTT.

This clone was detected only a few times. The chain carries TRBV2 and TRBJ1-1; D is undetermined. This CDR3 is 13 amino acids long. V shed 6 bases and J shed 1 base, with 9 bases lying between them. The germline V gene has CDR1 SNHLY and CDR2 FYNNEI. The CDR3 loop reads CASRVAENTEAFF. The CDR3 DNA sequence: TGTGCCAGCAGGGTAGCCGAGAACACTGAAGCTTTCTTT.

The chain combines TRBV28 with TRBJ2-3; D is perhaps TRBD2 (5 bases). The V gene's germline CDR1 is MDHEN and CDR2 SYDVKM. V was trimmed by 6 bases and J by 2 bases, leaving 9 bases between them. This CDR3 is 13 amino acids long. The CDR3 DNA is TGTGCCAGCAGCAGGACTCTCACAGATACGCAGTATTTT. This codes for CASSRTLTDTQYF. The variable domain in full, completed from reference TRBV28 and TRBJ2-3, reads DVKVTQSSRYLVKRTGEKVFLECVQDMDHENMFWYRQDPGLGLRLIYFSYDVKMKEKGDIPEGYSVSREKKERFSLILESASTNQTSMYLCASSRTLTDTQYFGPGTRLTVL.

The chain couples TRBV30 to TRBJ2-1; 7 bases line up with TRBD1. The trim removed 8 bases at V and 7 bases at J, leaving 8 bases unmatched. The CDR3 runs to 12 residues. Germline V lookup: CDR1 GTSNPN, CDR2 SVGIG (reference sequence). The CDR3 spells CAGVTGANEQFF. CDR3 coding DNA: TGTGCCGGAGTAACAGGGGCAAATGAGCAGTTCTTC.

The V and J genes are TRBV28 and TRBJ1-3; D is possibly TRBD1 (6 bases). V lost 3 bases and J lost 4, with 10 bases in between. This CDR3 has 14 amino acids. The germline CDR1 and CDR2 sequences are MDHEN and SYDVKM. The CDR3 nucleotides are TGTGCCAGCAGTTTTTCAGGGGACGGAAACACCATATATTTT. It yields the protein CASSFSGDGNTIYF.

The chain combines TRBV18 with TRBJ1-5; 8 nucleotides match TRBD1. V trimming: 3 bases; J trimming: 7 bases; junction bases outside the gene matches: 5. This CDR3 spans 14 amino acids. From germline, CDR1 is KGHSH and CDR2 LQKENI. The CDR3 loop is CASSPGQGEQPQHF. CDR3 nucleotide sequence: TGTGCCAGCTCACCTGGACAGGGTGAACAGCCCCAGCATTTT.

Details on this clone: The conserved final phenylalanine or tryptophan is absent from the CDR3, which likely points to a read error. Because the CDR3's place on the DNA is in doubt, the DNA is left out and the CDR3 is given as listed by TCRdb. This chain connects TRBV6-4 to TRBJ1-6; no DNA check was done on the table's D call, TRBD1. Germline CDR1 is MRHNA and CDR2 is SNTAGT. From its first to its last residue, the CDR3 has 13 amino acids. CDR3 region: CASSDSAGTGGSR.

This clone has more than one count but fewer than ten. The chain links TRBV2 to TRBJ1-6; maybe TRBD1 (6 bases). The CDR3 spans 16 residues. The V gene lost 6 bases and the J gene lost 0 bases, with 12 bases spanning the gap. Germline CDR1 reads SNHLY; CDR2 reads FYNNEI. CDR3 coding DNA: TGTGCCAGCAGGCGACAGGAGAGCTCCTATAATTCACCCCTCCACTTT. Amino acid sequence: CASRRQESSYNSPLHF.

Written as DNA, the CDR3 is TGTGCCAGCAGCCCTCTTGGACAGGGCACTGAAGCTTTCTTT. Translation: CASSPLGQGTEAFF. The rearrangement links TRBV3-1 (or the pseudogene TRBV3-2) to TRBJ1-1, with 8 bases lining up with TRBD1. The V gene end was trimmed by 4 bases and the J gene end by 4 bases; junction bases not matched to a gene: 5. Germline CDR1 reads LGHDT; CDR2 reads YNNKEL (reference sequence). The CDR3 consists of 14 residues.

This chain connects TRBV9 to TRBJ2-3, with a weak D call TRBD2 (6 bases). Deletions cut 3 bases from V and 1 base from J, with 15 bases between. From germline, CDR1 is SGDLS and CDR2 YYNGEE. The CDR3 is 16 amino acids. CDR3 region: CASSASAIAGTDTQYF. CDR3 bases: TGTGCCAGCAGCGCCTCAGCGATAGCGGGCACAGATACGCAGTATTTT. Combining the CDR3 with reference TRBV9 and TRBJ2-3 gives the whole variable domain DSGVTQTPKHLITATGQRVTLRCSPRSGDLSVYWYQQSLDQGLQFLIQYYNGEERAKGNILERFSAQQFPDLHSELNLSSLELGDSALYFCASSASAIAGTDTQYFGPGTRLTVL.

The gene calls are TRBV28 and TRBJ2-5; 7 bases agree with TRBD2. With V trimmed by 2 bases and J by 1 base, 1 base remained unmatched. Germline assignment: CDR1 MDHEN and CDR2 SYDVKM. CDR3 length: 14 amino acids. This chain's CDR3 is CASSLRGVQETQYF. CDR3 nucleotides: TGTGCCAGCAGTTTACGGGGGGTCCAAGAGACCCAGTACTTC.

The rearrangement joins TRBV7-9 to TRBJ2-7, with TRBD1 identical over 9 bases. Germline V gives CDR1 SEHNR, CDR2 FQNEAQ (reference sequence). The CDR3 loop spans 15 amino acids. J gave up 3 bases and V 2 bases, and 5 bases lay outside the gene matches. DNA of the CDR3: TGTGCCAGCAGCTTACCGGGACAGGGAATCTACGAGCAGTACTTC. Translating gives CASSLPGQGIYEQYF.

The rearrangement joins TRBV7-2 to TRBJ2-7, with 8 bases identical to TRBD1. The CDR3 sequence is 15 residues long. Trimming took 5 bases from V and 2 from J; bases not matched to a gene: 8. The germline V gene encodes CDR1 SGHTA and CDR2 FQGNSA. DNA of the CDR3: TGTGCCAGCAGCCTCGACAGGGGTTCTCCCTACGAGCAGTACTTC. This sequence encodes CASSLDRGSPYEQYF.

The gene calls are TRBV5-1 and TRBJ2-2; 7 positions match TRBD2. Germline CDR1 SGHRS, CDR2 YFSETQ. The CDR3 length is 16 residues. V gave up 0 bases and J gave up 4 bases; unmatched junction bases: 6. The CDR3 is CASSLGLSGVTGELFF. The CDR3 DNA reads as TGCGCCAGCAGCTTGGGGCTCAGCGGGGTCACCGGGGAGCTGTTTTTT.